This TCR beta chain emerged from a study of T cells in women clearing cervical HPV infection. Concerning this clone: The DNA ends 3 residues before the CDR3 does, and the rest of the CDR3 is filled in from the germline J gene.

TCRdb's copy holds only in-frame clones and misses some; the assay was immunoSEQ multiplex PCR. The sample's table shows fewer than 25,000 clones. The germline gives CDR1 SSHAT, CDR2 FNYEAQ (reference sequence). This CDR3 has 13 amino acids. V was clipped by 4 bases and J by 8 bases, with 12 bases between them. The sample was blood buffy coat. This clonotype was obtained from a woman between 18 and 70 years old with a cervical HPV16 infection that either progressed to CIN3+ or cleared (not recorded which). The V gene is TRBV7-7, the J gene TRBJ2-1; D perhaps matches TRBD1 (5 bases). CDR3 sequence reads: CASSSREGDEQFF. Incomplete CDR3 DNA: TGTGCCAGCAGCTCTCGTGAAGGGGATGAG.